This T cell receptor beta chain was sequenced for a study of OX40 agonist ivuxolimab in advanced cancers. Study information: Hepatocellular carcinoma, melanoma, renal cell or head and neck cancer was diagnosed in the dose-escalation patients.

The CDR3 covers 16 residues. Germline CDR1 KGHSH, CDR2 LQKENI. Trimming removed 2 bases from V and 0 bases from J; junction bases left unmatched: 3. Study-wide results and caveats: Expanded clones belonging to CD8+ T cells outnumbered, on average, those of CD4+.

A note on this clone: Its antigen is still unknown.

Measured with immunoSEQ multiplex PCR; TCRdb has only the in-frame clones, and not every one. This repertoire shows about 53,000 clones, roughly 84% found once; its top ten account for about 13%. The TCR was taken from an adult with an advanced solid tumor such as melanoma, head and neck, liver or kidney cancer. The gene calls are TRBV18 and TRBJ2-4; 8 nucleotides match TRBD2. Here the sequenced sample was CD4+ or CD8+ T cells sorted from blood, taken in a trial of the OX40 agonist ivuxolimab. Written as DNA, the CDR3 is TGTGCCAGCTCACCAGAGCTAGCGGGAGCCAAAAACATTCAGTACTTC. This encodes CASSPELAGAKNIQYF.